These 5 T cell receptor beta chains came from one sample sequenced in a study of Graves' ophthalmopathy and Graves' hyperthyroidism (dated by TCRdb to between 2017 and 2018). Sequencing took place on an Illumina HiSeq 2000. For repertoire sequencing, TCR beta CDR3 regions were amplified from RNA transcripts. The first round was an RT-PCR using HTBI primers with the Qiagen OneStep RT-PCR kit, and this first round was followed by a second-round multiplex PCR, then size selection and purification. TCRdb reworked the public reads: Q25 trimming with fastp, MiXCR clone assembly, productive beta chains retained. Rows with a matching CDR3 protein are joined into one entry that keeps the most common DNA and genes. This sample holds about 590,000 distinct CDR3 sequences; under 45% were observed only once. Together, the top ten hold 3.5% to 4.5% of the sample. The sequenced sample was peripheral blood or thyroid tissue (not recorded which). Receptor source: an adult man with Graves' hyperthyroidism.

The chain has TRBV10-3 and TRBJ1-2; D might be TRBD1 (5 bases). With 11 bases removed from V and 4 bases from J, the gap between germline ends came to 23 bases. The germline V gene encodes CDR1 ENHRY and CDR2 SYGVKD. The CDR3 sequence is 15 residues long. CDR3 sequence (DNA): TGTGCCCTAACCCGGGACTTGGGCTCTGGCTATGGCTACACCTTC. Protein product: CALTRDLGSGYGYTF.

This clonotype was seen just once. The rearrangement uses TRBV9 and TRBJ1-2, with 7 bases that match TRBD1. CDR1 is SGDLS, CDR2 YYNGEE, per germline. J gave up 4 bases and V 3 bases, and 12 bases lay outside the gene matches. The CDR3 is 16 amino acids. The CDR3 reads CASSGIKNRGSYGYTF. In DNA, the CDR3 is TGTGCCAGCAGCGGGATAAAAAACAGGGGATCCTATGGCTACACCTTC.

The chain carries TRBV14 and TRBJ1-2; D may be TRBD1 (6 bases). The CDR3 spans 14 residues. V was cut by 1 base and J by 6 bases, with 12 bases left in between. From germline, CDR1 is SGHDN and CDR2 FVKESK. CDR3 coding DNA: TGTGCCAGCAGCCAAGGTCAGGGGTTGGATGGCTACACCTTC. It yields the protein CASSQGQGLDGYTF. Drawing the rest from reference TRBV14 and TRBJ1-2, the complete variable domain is EAGVTQFPSHSVIEKGQTVTLRCDPISGHDNLYWYRRVMGKEIKFLLHFVKESKQDESGMPNNRFLAERTGGTYSTLKVQPAELEDSGVYFCASSQGQGLDGYTFGSGTRLTVV.

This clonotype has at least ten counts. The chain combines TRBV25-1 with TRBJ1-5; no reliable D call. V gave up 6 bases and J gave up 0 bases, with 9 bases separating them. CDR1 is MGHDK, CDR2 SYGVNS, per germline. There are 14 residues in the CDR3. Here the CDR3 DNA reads TGTGCCAGCAGGAGGGAAGGTAGCAATCAGCCCCAGCATTTT. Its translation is CASRREGSNQPQHF. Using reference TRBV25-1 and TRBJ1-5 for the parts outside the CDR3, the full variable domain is EADIYQTPRYLVIGTGKKITLECSQTMGHDKMYWYQQDPGMELHLIHYSYGVNSTEKGDLSSESTVSRIRTEHFPLTLESARPSHTSQYLCASRREGSNQPQHFGDGTRLSIL.

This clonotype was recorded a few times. The chain's CDR3 is CASSEWLVSTDTQYF. As DNA, the CDR3 is TGCGCCAGCAGTGAGTGGCTGGTAAGCACAGATACGCAGTATTTT. The rearrangement links TRBV10-2 to TRBJ2-3, with no clear D. Germline CDR1 reads WSHSY; CDR2 reads SAAADI. Trimming shortened V by 1 base and J by 0 bases, and 8 bases separated the two germline ends. The CDR3 has 15 residues.